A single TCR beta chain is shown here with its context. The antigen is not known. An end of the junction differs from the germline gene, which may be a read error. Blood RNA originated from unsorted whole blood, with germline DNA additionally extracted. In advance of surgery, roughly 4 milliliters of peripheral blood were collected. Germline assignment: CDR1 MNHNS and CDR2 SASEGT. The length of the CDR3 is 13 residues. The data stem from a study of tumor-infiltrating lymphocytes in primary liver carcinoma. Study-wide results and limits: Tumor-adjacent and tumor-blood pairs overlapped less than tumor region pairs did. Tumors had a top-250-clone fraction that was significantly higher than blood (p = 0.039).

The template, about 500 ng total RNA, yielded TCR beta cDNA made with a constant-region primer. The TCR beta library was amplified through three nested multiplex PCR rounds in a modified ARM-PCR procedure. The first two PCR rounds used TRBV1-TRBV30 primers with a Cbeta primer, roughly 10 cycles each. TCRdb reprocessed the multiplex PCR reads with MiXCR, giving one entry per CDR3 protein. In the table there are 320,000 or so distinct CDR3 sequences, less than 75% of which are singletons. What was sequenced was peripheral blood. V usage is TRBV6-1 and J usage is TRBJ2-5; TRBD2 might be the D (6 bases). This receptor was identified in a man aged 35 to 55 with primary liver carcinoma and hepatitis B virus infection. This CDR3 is CASSGNRGETRYF. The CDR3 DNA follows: TGTGCCAGTAGCGGTAATAGGGGAGAGACCCGGTACTTC.